This TCR beta chain was sequenced for a study of cytomegalovirus exposure and HLA in healthy donors. Overall study context: Of several hundred genotyped donors, approximately 84% clustered with self-reported Caucasian donors. General study points: Near-uniform donor sequencing depth was presumed by presence/absence analyses.

It was with 60 Vbeta and 13 Jbeta primers that the PCR ran. How the authors handled the data: Around 10 million of the 60 million to 80 million unique TCR beta chains counted in a later analysis were shared. The data were produced by immunoSEQ multiplex PCR, yet TCRdb's version contains in-frame clones alone and is incomplete. V and J calls and clone size are copied from that table; D and trimming were computed from the DNA. The sample lists some 190,000 clones, around four fifths occurring once. Concerning this clone itself: Its antigen is not identified.

Germline V gene lookup returns CDR1 LGHNA and CDR2 YNFKEQ. The CDR3 loop spans 16 amino acids. With 4 bases clipped from V and 4 bases from J, the junction kept 5 bases outside the gene matches. This receptor was taken from a man aged 40-50 years in good health and CMV-seropositive. The rearrangement uses TRBV4-2 and TRBJ2-1; 12 bases agree with TRBD2. The sequencing sample was made of PBMCs. CDR3 DNA: TGTGCCAGCAGCCCTCGGACTAGCGGGGCTTACAATGAGCAGTTCTTC. Its protein is CASSPRTSGAYNEQFF.